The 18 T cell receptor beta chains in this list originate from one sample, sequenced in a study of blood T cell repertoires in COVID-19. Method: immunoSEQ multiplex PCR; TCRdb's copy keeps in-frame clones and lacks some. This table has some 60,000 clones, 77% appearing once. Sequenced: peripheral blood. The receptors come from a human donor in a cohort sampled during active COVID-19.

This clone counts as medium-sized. CDR3 amino acids: CASSETGQGETQYF. The CDR3 DNA reads TGTGCCAGCAGTGAAACGGGACAGGGTGAGACCCAGTACTTC. This chain joins TRBV2 and TRBJ2-5, with 9 bases lining up with TRBD1. The CDR3 length is 14 residues. From germline, CDR1 is SNHLY and CDR2 FYNNEI. With 2 bases clipped from V and 5 bases from J, the junction kept 3 bases outside the gene matches. Complete variable domain (other parts from reference TRBV2 and TRBJ2-5): EPEVTQTPSHQVTQMGQEVILRCVPISNHLYFYWYRQILGQKVEFLVSFYNNEISEKSEIFDDQFSVERPDGSNFTLKIRSTKLEDSAMYFCASSETGQGETQYFGPGTRLLVL.

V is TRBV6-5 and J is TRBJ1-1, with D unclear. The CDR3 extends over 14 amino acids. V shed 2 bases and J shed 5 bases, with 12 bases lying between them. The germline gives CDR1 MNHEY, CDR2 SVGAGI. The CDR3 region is CASSYERVGTEAFF. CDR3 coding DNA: TGTGCCAGCAGTTACGAGAGGGTGGGGACTGAAGCTTTCTTT.

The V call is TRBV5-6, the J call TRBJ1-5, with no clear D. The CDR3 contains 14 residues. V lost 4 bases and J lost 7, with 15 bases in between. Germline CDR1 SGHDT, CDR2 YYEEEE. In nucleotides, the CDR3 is TGTGCCAGCAGCCCAATGGGAGGGAAGCAGCCCCAGCATTTT. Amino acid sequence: CASSPMGGKQPQHF.

CDR3 loop: CASSPRGRTRGYTF. Here the CDR3 DNA reads TGCGCCAGCAGCCCCCGGGGGCGGACTAGGGGCTACACCTTC. The chain recombines TRBV4-1 with TRBJ1-2; the D gene is possibly TRBD1 (6 bases). CDR3 length: 14 residues. From germline, CDR1 is MGHRA and CDR2 YSYEKL. Trimming left V 4 bases short and J 8 bases short, with 17 bases between.

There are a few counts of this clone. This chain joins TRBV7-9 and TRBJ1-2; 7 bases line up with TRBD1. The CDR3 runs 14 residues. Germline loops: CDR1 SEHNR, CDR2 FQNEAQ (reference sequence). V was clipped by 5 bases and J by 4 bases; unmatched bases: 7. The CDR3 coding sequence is TGTGCCAGCAGCCGCGGACAGGTGGGCTATGGCTACACCTTC. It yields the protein CASSRGQVGYGYTF.

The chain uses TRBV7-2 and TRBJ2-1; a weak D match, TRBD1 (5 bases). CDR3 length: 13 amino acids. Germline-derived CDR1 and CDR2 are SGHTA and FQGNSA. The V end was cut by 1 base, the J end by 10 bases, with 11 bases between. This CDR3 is CASSLGGAWEQFF. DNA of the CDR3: TGTGCCAGCAGCTTAGGTGGGGCTTGGGAGCAGTTCTTC.

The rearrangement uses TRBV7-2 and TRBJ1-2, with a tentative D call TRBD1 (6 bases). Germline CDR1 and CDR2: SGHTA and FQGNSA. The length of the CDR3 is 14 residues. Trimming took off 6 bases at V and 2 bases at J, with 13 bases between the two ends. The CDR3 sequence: CASRRHTGNYGYTF. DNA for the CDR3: TGTGCCAGCAGGCGTCATACAGGGAACTATGGCTACACCTTC.

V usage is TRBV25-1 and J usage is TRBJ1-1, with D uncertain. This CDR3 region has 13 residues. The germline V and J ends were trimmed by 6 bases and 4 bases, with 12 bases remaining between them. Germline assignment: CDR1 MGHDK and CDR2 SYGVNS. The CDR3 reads CASRVEGGTEAFF. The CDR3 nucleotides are TGTGCCAGCAGGGTGGAGGGTGGCACTGAAGCTTTCTTT.

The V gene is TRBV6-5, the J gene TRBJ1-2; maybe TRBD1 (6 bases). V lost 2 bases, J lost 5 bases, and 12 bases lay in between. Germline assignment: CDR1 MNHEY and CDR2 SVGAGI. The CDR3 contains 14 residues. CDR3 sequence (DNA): TGTGCCAGCAGTTACCTGTGGGACACTTATGGCTACACCTTC. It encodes CASSYLWDTYGYTF.

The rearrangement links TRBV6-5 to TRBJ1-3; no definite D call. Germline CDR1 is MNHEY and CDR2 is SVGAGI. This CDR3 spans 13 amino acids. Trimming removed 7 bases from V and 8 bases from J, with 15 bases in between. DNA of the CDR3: TGTGCCAGCATCCCCCGAGAGGCGTACACCATATATTTT. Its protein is CASIPREAYTIYF.

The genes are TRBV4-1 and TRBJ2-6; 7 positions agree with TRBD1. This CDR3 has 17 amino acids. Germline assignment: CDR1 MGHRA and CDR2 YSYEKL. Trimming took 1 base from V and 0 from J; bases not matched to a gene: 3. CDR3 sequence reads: CASSQAGTASGANVLTF. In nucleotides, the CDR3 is TGCGCCAGCAGCCAAGCCGGGACAGCCTCTGGGGCCAACGTCCTGACTTTC.

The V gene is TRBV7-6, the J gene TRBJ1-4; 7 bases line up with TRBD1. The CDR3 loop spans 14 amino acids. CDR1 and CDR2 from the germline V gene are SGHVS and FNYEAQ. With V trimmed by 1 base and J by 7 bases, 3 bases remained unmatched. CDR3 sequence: CASSLGQGVEKLFF. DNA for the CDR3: TGTGCCAGCAGCTTAGGACAGGGAGTTGAAAAACTGTTTTTT.

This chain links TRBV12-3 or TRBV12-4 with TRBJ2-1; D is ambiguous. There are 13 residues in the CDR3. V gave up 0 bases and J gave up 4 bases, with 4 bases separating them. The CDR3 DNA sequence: TGTGCCAGCAGTTTAGCGCGGTACAATGAGCAGTTCTTC. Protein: CASSLARYNEQFF.

CDR3 region: CASSQGLDDPDTQYF. The CDR3 DNA sequence: TGCGCCAGCAGCCAAGGCCTAGATGATCCAGATACGCAGTATTTT. This chain joins TRBV4-1 and TRBJ2-3, with D hard to call. The germline V gene has CDR1 MGHRA and CDR2 YSYEKL. Trimming removed 1 base from V and 4 bases from J, with 12 bases in between. The CDR3 runs to 15 residues.

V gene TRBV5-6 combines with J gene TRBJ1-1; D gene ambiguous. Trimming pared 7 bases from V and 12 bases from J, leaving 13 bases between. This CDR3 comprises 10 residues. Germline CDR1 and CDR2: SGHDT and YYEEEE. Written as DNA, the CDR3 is TGTGCCAGCTCGGGAGAGATGACTTTCTTT. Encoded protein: CASSGEMTFF. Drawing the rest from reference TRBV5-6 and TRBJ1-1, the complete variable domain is DAGVTQSPTHLIKTRGQQVTLRCSPKSGHDTVSWYQQALGQGPQFIFQYYEEEERQRGNFPDRFSGHQFPNYSSELNVNALLLGDSALYLCASSGEMTFFGQGTRLTVV.

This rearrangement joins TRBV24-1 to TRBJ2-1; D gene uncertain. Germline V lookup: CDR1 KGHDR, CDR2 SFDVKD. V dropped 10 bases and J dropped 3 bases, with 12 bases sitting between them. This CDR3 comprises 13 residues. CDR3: CATTAGNYNEQFF. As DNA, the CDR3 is TGTGCCACTACGGCAGGTAACTACAATGAGCAGTTCTTC.

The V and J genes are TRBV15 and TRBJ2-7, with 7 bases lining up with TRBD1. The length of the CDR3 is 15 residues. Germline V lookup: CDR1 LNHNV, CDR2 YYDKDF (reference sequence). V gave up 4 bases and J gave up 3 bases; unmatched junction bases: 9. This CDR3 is CATSTLPTGNYEQYF. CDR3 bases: TGTGCCACCAGCACTCTTCCGACAGGGAACTACGAGCAGTACTTC.

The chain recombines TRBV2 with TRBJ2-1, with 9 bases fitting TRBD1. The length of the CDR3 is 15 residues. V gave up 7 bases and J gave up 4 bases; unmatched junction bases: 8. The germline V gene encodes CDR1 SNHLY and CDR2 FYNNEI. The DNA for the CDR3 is TGTGCCAGCACCTCCGGGACAGGGCTATACAATGAGCAGTTCTTC. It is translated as CASTSGTGLYNEQFF.